These 8 T cell receptor beta chains share one sample of origin, sequenced in a study of shared clonotypes between healthy human individuals. Sequencing was performed with immunoSEQ multiplex PCR; in TCRdb, only in-frame clones are kept and a portion is missing. The table has 2 million to 2.5 million clones, about 94% seen once. Sequences were obtained from naive CD4+ T cells sorted from blood. The subset was: CD45RA+ positively selected. The receptors stem from a man aged 18 to 30 in good health.

This chain joins TRBV29-1 and TRBJ2-1; D perhaps matches TRBD2 (5 bases). The CDR3 runs 14 residues. Trimming removed 2 bases from V and 4 bases from J, with 12 bases in between. The V gene's germline CDR1 is SQVTM and CDR2 ANQGSEA. The CDR3 DNA reads TGCAGCGTTGAAACGGCAGGAGGATACAATGAGCAGTTCTTC. Its translation is CSVETAGGYNEQFF.

The V call is TRBV7-9, the J call TRBJ2-5, with 16 bases matching TRBD2. CDR1 SEHNR and CDR2 FQNEAQ come from the germline V gene (reference sequence). The CDR3 spans 18 residues. Trimming took 0 bases from V and 4 from J; bases not matched to a gene: 5. The CDR3 loop reads CASSLASGTSGGAETQYF. For the CDR3, the DNA is TGTGCCAGCAGCTTAGCCTCCGGGACTAGCGGGGGGGCAGAGACCCAGTACTTC. The full variable domain, its missing parts supplied by reference TRBV7-9 and TRBJ2-5, is DTGVSQNPRHKITKRGQNVTFRCDPISEHNRLYWYRQTLGQGPEFLTYFQNEAQLEKSRLLSDRFSAERPKGSFSTLEIQRTEQGDSAMYLCASSLASGTSGGAETQYFGPGTRLLVL.

A remark on this clone: This same CDR3 is encoded by further DNA sequences in the sample. This chain uses TRBV10-3 with TRBJ2-7; possibly TRBD2 for D (6 bases). The CDR3 extends over 14 amino acids. V lost 0 bases to trimming and J lost 0 bases, with 6 bases between them. Germline CDR1 is ENHRY and CDR2 is SYGVKD. The CDR3 DNA follows: TGTGCCATCAGTGAGTCGACTAGCTCCTACGAGCAGTACTTC. It encodes CAISESTSSYEQYF.

The chain carries TRBV4-1 and TRBJ1-5; possibly TRBD1 for D (5 bases). Germline CDR1 reads MGHRA; CDR2 reads YSYEKL. This CDR3 contains 14 residues. Deletions cut 1 base from V and 6 bases from J, with 10 bases between. The CDR3 region is CASSQGEGSQPQHF. The CDR3 region has the DNA TGCGCCAGCAGCCAAGGGGAGGGGAGTCAGCCCCAGCATTTT.

As to this clone: Additional DNA sequences in this sample encode the identical CDR3. This chain joins TRBV28 and TRBJ1-6, with 8 positions matching TRBD1. This CDR3 is built from 15 residues. V shed 6 bases, J shed 7 bases, and the junction held 8 bases outside the gene matches. The germline V gene has CDR1 MDHEN and CDR2 SYDVKM. CDR3: CASSSPTGANSPLHF. The CDR3 DNA sequence: TGTGCCAGCAGCTCCCCGACAGGGGCGAATTCACCCCTCCACTTT.

The V gene is TRBV10-2, the J gene TRBJ2-5; D not resolved. Trimming cost V 2 bases and J 0 bases, with 10 bases left between them. Germline V gene sequence: CDR1 WSHSY, CDR2 SAAADI. This CDR3 region has 15 residues. The CDR3 DNA reads as TGCGCCAGCAGTGAGGTCAGACTGTACCAAGAGACCCAGTACTTC. Its translation: CASSEVRLYQETQYF.

The V gene is TRBV6-1, the J gene TRBJ2-2; D tentatively fits TRBD1 or TRBD2 (5 bases each). The CDR3 totals 14 residues. Deletions cut 8 bases from V and 4 bases from J, with 14 bases between. The V gene's germline CDR1 is MNHNS and CDR2 SASEGT. The CDR3 sequence is CASRGGAVTGELFF. Written as DNA, the CDR3 is TGTGCCAGCCGGGGTGGGGCGGTCACCGGGGAGCTGTTTTTT.

The J gene is TRBJ2-5, the V gene TRBV28; 10 nucleotides agree with TRBD1. Germline lookup yields CDR1 MDHEN and CDR2 SYDVKM. The trim removed 5 bases at V and 1 base at J, leaving 4 bases unmatched. CDR3 length: 15 amino acids. Here the CDR3 reads CASSSRDRGQETQYF. CDR3 nucleotide sequence: TGTGCCAGCAGTAGCCGGGACAGGGGCCAAGAGACCCAGTACTTC.